The rows below give T cell receptor beta chains drawn from one sample of a study of cytomegalovirus exposure and HLA in healthy donors. Here immunoSEQ multiplex PCR was the method, and the copy in TCRdb shows in-frame clones only, minus some. This sample yields around 130,000 clones, of which roughly 74% are seen a single time; 6.6% belongs to the top ten. The sequencing sample was made of PBMCs. The receptors come from a man aged 35-49 years in good health and CMV-seropositive. CDR3s include the opening cysteine and the closing phenylalanine or tryptophan. A D gene is named only where the DNA matches it firmly. Clone size is shown for a subset of rows, as once, few, many or a class of expanded clone.

clone_size	d_call	j_call	v_call	cdr3_aa	cdr3_nt
few	.	TRBJ1-1	TRBV18	CASSPRGANTEAFF	TGTGCCAGCTCACCACGCGGGGCGAACACTGAAGCTTTCTTT
.	TRBD2	TRBJ2-5	TRBV2	CASSRSSGGQEQYF	TGTGCCAGCAGCAGATCTAGCGGGGGGCAAGAGCAGTACTTC
.	TRBD2	TRBJ2-3	TRBV5-1	CASSLGLAGVTQYF	TGCGCCAGCAGCTTGGGTCTAGCGGGAGTTACGCAGTATTTT
once	.	TRBJ1-5	TRBV5-6	CASSKGNNQPQHF	TGTGCCAGCAGCAAGGGGAACAATCAGCCCCAGCATTTT
.	.	TRBJ2-7	TRBV5-1	CASSPPKGEQYF	TGCGCCAGCAGCCCCCCCAAGGGGGAGCAGTACTTC
few	TRBD2	TRBJ2-5	TRBV4-1	CASSHSGGNQETQYF	TGCGCCAGCAGCCATTCGGGGGGTAACCAAGAGACCCAGTACTTC
.	.	TRBJ1-2	TRBV7-2	CASSLVSADNYGYTF	TGTGCCAGCAGCTTAGTTAGCGCGGATAACTATGGCTACACCTTC
.	TRBD1	TRBJ1-3	TRBV28	CASSSNDRGGNTIYF	TGTGCCAGCAGTTCCAACGACAGGGGTGGAAACACCATATATTTT
.	TRBD1	TRBJ1-5	TRBV7-8	CASRDRVGQPQHF	TGTGCCAGCAGGGACAGGGTTGGTCAGCCCCAGCATTTT
once	TRBD1	TRBJ2-5	TRBV5-1	CASSLGATGSIETQYF	TGCGCCAGCAGCTTGGGAGCGACAGGGAGTATAGAGACCCAGTACTTC
.	TRBD1	TRBJ1-2	TRBV9	CASSVGTGGNYGYTF	TGTGCCAGCAGCGTAGGGACAGGGGGGAACTATGGCTACACCTTC
.	.	TRBJ2-6	TRBV28	CASSSSGLSGANVLTF	TGTGCCAGCAGTTCCTCGGGACTCTCTGGGGCCAACGTCCTGACTTTC
.	TRBD2	TRBJ2-3	TRBV5-1	CASSLGGGITDTQYF	TGCGCCAGCAGCTTGGGCGGGGGGATAACAGATACGCAGTATTTT
.	.	TRBJ2-4	TRBV4-2	CASSQKAGDPKNIQYF	TGTGCCAGCAGCCAAAAAGCAGGGGACCCCAAAAACATTCAGTACTTC
.	TRBD1	TRBJ2-5	TRBV5-1	CASSPGQGQETQYF	TGCGCCAGCAGCCCCGGACAGGGCCAAGAGACCCAGTACTTC